Below, 29 T cell receptor beta chains from the same sample are listed, as sequenced in a study of PD-1 blockade in classical Hodgkin lymphoma. The assay was immunoSEQ multiplex PCR, and TCRdb's table has in-frame clones only and misses some. The repertoire holds about 85,000 clones, over 75% seen once, with approximately 2.9% in the top ten. The sample's time point: cycle 4 day 1 (C4D1), after around six weeks of nivolumab. Each patient experienced a relapse that followed autologous stem cell transplantation, and brentuximab vedotin exposure varied. The sample was peripheral blood mononuclear cells (PBMCs), taken before the fourth cycle of nivolumab. The receptors derive from a human donor with classical Hodgkin lymphoma.

The CDR3 spells CATSRDAWDTNSPLHF. CDR3 bases: TGTGCCACCAGCAGAGACGCTTGGGACACCAACTCACCCCTCCACTTT. The rearrangement joins TRBV15 to TRBJ1-6; D possibly corresponds to TRBD1 (6 bases). This CDR3 region has 16 residues. V lost 0 bases, J lost 10 bases, and 16 bases lay in between. Germline V gene lookup returns CDR1 LNHNV and CDR2 YYDKDF (reference sequence).

This CDR3 reads CASSLMGYEQYF. The CDR3 DNA reads as TGTGCCAGCAGTTTAATGGGCTACGAGCAGTACTTC. The genes are TRBV27 and TRBJ2-7; D remains unclear. The CDR3 covers 12 residues. V lost 2 bases to trimming and J lost 3 bases, with 5 bases between them. Germline loops: CDR1 MNHEY, CDR2 SMNVEV (reference sequence).

The J gene is TRBJ2-3, the V gene TRBV10-3; no clear D gene. Germline assignment: CDR1 ENHRY and CDR2 SYGVKD. The germline V and J ends were trimmed by 7 bases and 2 bases, with 16 bases remaining between them. CDR3 size: 15 residues. CDR3 loop: CAIKGSWQFTDTQYF. For the CDR3, the DNA is TGTGCCATCAAGGGATCCTGGCAATTCACAGATACGCAGTATTTT.

V is TRBV15 and J is TRBJ2-7; 9 nucleotides match TRBD1. Germline CDR1 and CDR2: LNHNV and YYDKDF (reference sequence). This CDR3 region has 15 residues. J was trimmed by 4 bases and V by 3 bases; bases with no gene match: 7. The CDR3 spells CATSRKFGQGYEQYF. DNA of the CDR3: TGTGCCACCAGCAGGAAATTCGGACAGGGGTACGAGCAGTACTTC.

The chain is built from TRBV6-5 and TRBJ2-1; maybe TRBD1 (5 bases). The CDR3 runs to 13 residues. Germline V gene data show CDR1 as MNHEY and CDR2 as SVGAGI. V was shortened by 7 bases and J by 8 bases, with 15 bases between the two germline ends. The CDR3 DNA sequence: TGTGCCAGCACCAGGACGGTGACAGATGAGCAGTTCTTC. It codes for CASTRTVTDEQFF.

The genes are TRBV9 and TRBJ2-1, with D possibly matching TRBD2 (7 bases). The CDR3 is 16 residues long. V lost 6 bases and J lost 3, with 19 bases in between. Per germline, CDR1 SGDLS and CDR2 YYNGEE. The CDR3 spells CASTKRGGVDYNEQFF. The CDR3 nucleotides are TGTGCCAGCACCAAGAGAGGGGGGGTCGACTACAATGAGCAGTTCTTC.

The chain combines TRBV16 with TRBJ2-7; D remains ambiguous. Trimming stripped 1 base from V and 7 bases from J, with 8 bases between. The CDR3 has 12 amino acids. Germline V gives CDR1 KGHSY, CDR2 FQNENV. The CDR3 sequence is CASSQLMGEQYF. The CDR3 DNA sequence: TGTGCCAGCAGCCAATTGATGGGGGAGCAGTACTTC. Full variable domain (outside the CDR3, taken from reference TRBV16 and TRBJ2-7): GEEVAQTPKHLVRGEGQKAKLYCAPIKGHSYVFWYQQVLKNEFKFLISFQNENVFDETGMPKERFSAKCLPNSPCSLEIQATKLEDSAVYFCASSQLMGEQYFGPGTRLTVT.

The chain is built from TRBV6-5 and TRBJ1-5; no clear D gene. Trimming took 4 bases from V and 3 from J, leaving 13 bases between them. In germline, CDR1 is MNHEY, CDR2 SVGAGI. The CDR3 is made up of 15 amino acids. The CDR3 protein is CASSSGLRNNQPQHF. CDR3 coding DNA: TGTGCCAGCAGTTCCGGATTGAGGAACAATCAGCCCCAGCATTTT.

The gene calls are TRBV18 and TRBJ2-4; D not certain. Trimming removed 4 bases from V and 6 bases from J, with 25 bases in between. Germline V gene data show CDR1 as KGHSH and CDR2 as LQKENI. CDR3 length: 18 amino acids. CDR3 region: CASSQAPGSRSSLNIQYF. The CDR3 DNA reads as TGTGCCAGCTCACAGGCCCCGGGCTCCAGGTCTTCCTTAAACATTCAGTACTTC. The full variable domain, in which reference TRBV18 and TRBJ2-4 provide the parts outside the CDR3, is NAGVMQNPRHLVRRRGQEARLRCSPMKGHSHVYWYRQLPEEGLKFMVYLQKENIIDESGMPKERFSAEFPKEGPSILRIQQVVRGDSAAYFCASSQAPGSRSSLNIQYFGAGTRLSVL.

The chain recombines TRBV2 with TRBJ1-4; 9 nucleotides align to TRBD1. V lost 6 bases to trimming and J lost 8 bases; unmatched junction nucleotides: 7. CDR3 length equals 14 residues. Germline CDR1 is SNHLY and CDR2 is FYNNEI. CDR3 sequence reads: CASSQDRGGEKLFF. For the CDR3, the DNA is TGTGCCAGCAGCCAGGACAGGGGAGGGGAAAAACTGTTTTTT.

This clone was seen a few times. V gene TRBV5-6 combines with J gene TRBJ2-1; a weak D match, TRBD2 (5 bases). CDR3 length: 16 amino acids. V was clipped by 4 bases and J by 5 bases, with 19 bases between them. CDR1 is SGHDT and CDR2 is YYEEEE in the germline V gene. The CDR3 reads CASSPPGLAENNEQFF. CDR3 DNA: TGTGCCAGCAGCCCACCAGGACTGGCGGAAAACAATGAGCAGTTCTTC.

For the CDR3, the DNA is TGTGCCAGCAGCAGGGGGGGGCAGCCCCAGCATTTT. Residues: CASSRGGQPQHF. The chain is built from TRBV5-6 and TRBJ1-5; D is perhaps TRBD1 (6 bases). The CDR3 is 12 amino acids. In germline, CDR1 is SGHDT, CDR2 YYEEEE. Trimming cost V 4 bases and J 7 bases, with 9 bases left between them.

The V call is TRBV7-9, the J call TRBJ2-7; D unresolved. CDR3 length: 12 residues. Trimming left V 7 bases short and J 4 bases short, with 11 bases between. CDR1 is SEHNR, CDR2 FQNEAQ, per germline (reference sequence). The CDR3 loop reads CASTSGGYEQYF. CDR3 DNA: TGTGCCAGCACCTCGGGCGGATACGAGCAGTACTTC.

The V call is TRBV28, the J call TRBJ2-7; 7 nucleotides match TRBD2. The CDR3 loop spans 12 amino acids. After removal of 6 bases from V and 3 bases from J, the junction contained 2 bases not matched to a gene. Germline V lookup: CDR1 MDHEN, CDR2 SYDVKM. The CDR3 nucleotides read TGTGCCAGCAGGGGCGGGAGCTACGAGCAGTACTTC. Translating it yields CASRGGSYEQYF.

The chain has TRBV9 and TRBJ2-3, with D uncertain. The CDR3 has 14 residues. Trimming left V 1 base short and J 1 base short, with 7 bases between. The V gene's germline CDR1 is SGDLS and CDR2 YYNGEE. DNA of the CDR3: TGTGCCAGCAGCGTATTTCAGGGCACAGATACGCAGTATTTT. This translates into CASSVFQGTDTQYF.

DNA of the CDR3: TGTGCCAGCAGCTTTAACTGGGACGAGACCCAGTACTTC. It specifies CASSFNWDETQYF. The chain couples TRBV11-2 to TRBJ2-5; D might be TRBD1 or TRBD2, each matching 5 bases. V lost 3 bases and J lost 5, with 10 bases in between. The CDR3 extends over 13 amino acids. The germline V gene has CDR1 SGHAT and CDR2 FQNNGV.

The chain employs TRBV7-2 and TRBJ2-3; D perhaps matches TRBD2 (5 bases). V was clipped by 1 base and J by 2 bases, with 10 bases between them. This CDR3 is built from 15 residues. Germline CDR1 is SGHTA and CDR2 is FQGNSA. Written as DNA, the CDR3 is TGTGCCAGCAGCTTAGTCTCGACTACCACAGATACGCAGTATTTT. Encoded protein: CASSLVSTTTDTQYF.

The chain couples TRBV6-5 to TRBJ1-2; TRBD1 matches 9 bases. Per germline, CDR1 MNHEY and CDR2 SVGAGI. There are 12 residues in the CDR3. V lost 10 bases, J lost 6 bases, and 6 bases stayed unmatched. The CDR3 DNA reads TGTGCCACCAGGACAGGGGAGGATGGCTACACCTTC. The encoded protein is CATRTGEDGYTF.

In this sample, this clone turned up once. The rearrangement uses TRBV5-1 and TRBJ1-6, with 7 bases identical to TRBD1. This CDR3 has 16 amino acids. In germline, CDR1 is SGHRS, CDR2 YFSETQ. V was clipped by 3 bases and J by 5 bases; unmatched bases: 8. In DNA form, the CDR3 reads TGCGCCAGCAGCTCCTCGGGACAGAGGGATAATTCACCCCTCCACTTT. Translated, it gives CASSSSGQRDNSPLHF. Drawing the rest from reference TRBV5-1 and TRBJ1-6, the complete variable domain is KAGVTQTPRYLIKTRGQQVTLSCSPISGHRSVSWYQQTPGQGLQFLFEYFSETQRNKGNFPGRFSGRQFSNSRSEMNVSTLELGDSALYLCASSSSGQRDNSPLHFGNGTRLTVT.

The V call is TRBV19, the J call TRBJ1-2; D gene unclear. The CDR3 contains 16 residues. Germline V CDR1 and CDR2: LNHDA, SQIVND (reference sequence). V was pared by 5 bases and J by 5 bases, with 21 bases between. The CDR3 coding sequence is TGTGCCAGTAGTCGCCCCTCGGCGCCTCGGACGTATGGCTACACCTTC. The encoded protein is CASSRPSAPRTYGYTF.

The V gene is TRBV19, the J gene TRBJ2-3, with 10 bases matching TRBD2. The germline CDR1 and CDR2 sequences are LNHDA and SQIVND (reference sequence). This CDR3 has 15 residues. With 7 bases clipped from V and 4 bases from J, the junction kept 8 bases outside the gene matches. For the CDR3, the DNA is TGTGCCAGTACGTCTAGCGGGGGATCGGCAGATACGCAGTATTTT. Its protein product is CASTSSGGSADTQYF. Full variable domain (missing parts from reference TRBV19 and TRBJ2-3): DGGITQSPKYLFRKEGQNVTLSCEQNLNHDAMYWYRQDPGQGLRLIYYSQIVNDFQKGDIAEGYSVSREKKESFPLTVTSAQKNPTAFYLCASTSSGGSADTQYFGPGTRLTVL.

This chain connects TRBV27 to TRBJ2-7, with 9 bases aligning to TRBD1. V was clipped by 2 bases and J by 3 bases; unmatched bases: 5. CDR1 is MNHEY and CDR2 is SMNVEV in the germline V gene (reference sequence). CDR3 length: 15 residues. CDR3 protein: CASSLRDRGIYEQYF. The CDR3 DNA sequence: TGTGCCAGCAGTTTAAGAGACAGGGGGATCTACGAGCAGTACTTC.

Here the CDR3 reads CASRAGVLSTDTQYF. The CDR3 coding sequence is TGTGCCAGCCGAGCGGGGGTTTTAAGCACAGATACGCAGTATTTT. The V and J genes are TRBV27 and TRBJ2-3; 8 bases agree with TRBD2. Losses at the gene ends were 8 bases for V and 0 bases for J; bases not matched to a gene: 7. CDR3 length: 15 amino acids. Looked up from germline, CDR1 is MNHEY and CDR2 is SMNVEV (reference sequence).

V usage is TRBV4-2 and J usage is TRBJ2-7, with D tentatively TRBD1 (5 bases). The CDR3 has 18 amino acids. Germline CDR1 reads LGHNA; CDR2 reads YNFKEQ. Trimming shortened V by 0 bases and J by 0 bases, and 18 bases separated the two germline ends. CDR3 in amino acids: CASSQDSSTGLFSYEQYF. Written as DNA, the CDR3 is TGTGCCAGCAGCCAAGATTCCTCAACAGGCCTCTTCTCCTACGAGCAGTACTTC.

The chain combines TRBV11-2 with TRBJ1-1; D gene ambiguous. Germline V gene data show CDR1 as SGHAT and CDR2 as FQNNGV. Trimming took 5 bases from V and 0 from J, leaving 10 bases between them. This CDR3 comprises 14 residues. The CDR3, as DNA: TGTGCCAGCAGCCACAGAAACATGAACACTGAAGCTTTCTTT. Amino acid sequence: CASSHRNMNTEAFF.

The rearrangement links TRBV9 to TRBJ1-1, with D unresolved. The germline V gene encodes CDR1 SGDLS and CDR2 YYNGEE. V lost 0 bases to trimming and J lost 2 bases, with 8 bases between them. This CDR3 comprises 14 residues. CDR3 bases: TGTGCCAGCAGCGTAGGGCAGATAAACACTGAAGCTTTCTTT. It yields the protein CASSVGQINTEAFF.

The rearrangement joins TRBV30 to TRBJ1-3; D possibly corresponds to TRBD1 (5 bases). CDR1 is GTSNPN and CDR2 is SVGIG in the germline V gene (reference sequence). V lost 4 bases, J lost 0 bases, and 10 bases lay in between. The CDR3 contains 14 residues. The CDR3 loop is CAWNPGDSGNTIYF. The CDR3 nucleotides are TGTGCCTGGAATCCGGGGGACTCTGGAAACACCATATATTTT.

Points on this clone: Within the sample, other DNA sequences also encode this same CDR3. V and J are TRBV18 and TRBJ2-5; D not resolved. Germline CDR1 reads KGHSH; CDR2 reads LQKENI. V was shortened by 3 bases and J by 5 bases, with 4 bases between the two germline ends. The CDR3 extends over 11 amino acids. CDR3 bases: TGTGCCAGCTCACCGACGGAGACCCAGTACTTC. This sequence encodes CASSPTETQYF.

The J gene is TRBJ1-4, the V gene TRBV30, with TRBD1 as a possible D gene (6 bases). V gave up 4 bases and J gave up 7 bases, with 10 bases separating them. Looked up from germline, CDR1 is GTSNPN and CDR2 is SVGIG (reference sequence). The CDR3 consists of 12 residues. The CDR3 coding sequence is TGTGCCTGGAAGGGGGAGAGTGAAAAACTGTTTTTT. Translated: CAWKGESEKLFF.